The subject of this entry is one T cell receptor (beta chain). The CDR3 has 13 amino acids. V lost 3 bases and J 4 bases, leaving 11 bases between the germline ends. Germline V gene sequence: CDR1 SGHDT, CDR2 YYEEEE. The data were taken from a study of T cells in narcolepsy. Produced via immunoSEQ multiplex PCR; TCRdb's table is partial and in-frame only. The table records about 33,000 clones, 85% to 90% of them present only once. Sequenced input: CD45RA- memory CD4+ T cells from PBMCs. The source of this sequence is a human donor with narcolepsy. The rearrangement uses TRBV5-6 and TRBJ2-7; D gene ambiguous. The CDR3 DNA is TGTGCCAGCAGCTCAAACCAGGCTTACGAGCAGTACTTC. It encodes CASSSNQAYEQYF.